The clone carrying this T cell receptor (beta chain) was counted many times. Its antigen is currently unknown. The source of the sample is a study of T cells in Graves' hyperthyroidism and ophthalmopathy. As for the study in general: Any treatment followed the collection of peripheral blood at initial diagnosis. Study results and limitations: Most clonotypes that expanded in the thyroid above 0.001 also showed up in blood.

Amplified TCR beta CDR3 regions came from RNA transcripts. Carried out on the TCR CDR3, a first-round RT-PCR used the HTBI primer set. MiXCR, run by TCRdb on the multiplex PCR reads, gives a single entry per CDR3 protein. The table shows around 530,000 distinct CDR3 sequences, with about a sixth occurring only once. V was trimmed by 7 bases and J by 5 bases, leaving 14 bases between them. The CDR3 is made up of 14 amino acids. Germline V lookup: CDR1 MDHEN, CDR2 SYDVKM. Each ophthalmopathy patient scored at least 3 on the Clinical Activity Score and at least 4 on NOSPECS grade, with duration under 3 months.

The sequence was obtained from a woman aged 18-29 years with Graves' ophthalmopathy. This chain uses TRBV28 with TRBJ2-2; D may be TRBD1 or TRBD2 (6 bases each). Sequencing used blood. CDR3 sequence: CASTGGRLTGELFF. CDR3 nucleotides: TGTGCCAGCACTGGGGGGCGATTAACCGGGGAGCTGTTTTTT. The variable domain in full, completed from reference TRBV28 and TRBJ2-2, reads DVKVTQSSRYLVKRTGEKVFLECVQDMDHENMFWYRQDPGLGLRLIYFSYDVKMKEKGDIPEGYSVSREKKERFSLILESASTNQTSMYLCASTGGRLTGELFFGEGSRLTVL.